Reported below is one T cell receptor beta chain. Its cognate antigen is unknown. The data are from a study of T cell repertoires in cytomegalovirus infection. Across the whole study: Indications of both CMV infection and matching HLA type were provided by public TCR beta signatures. General observations from the study: Adding up the frequency of public TCR beta families identified people who carried CMV plus the relevant HLA. Within the response measured ex vivo, HLA-C-restricted CMV-specific TCR beta clonotypes were dominant.

The V gene lost 1 base and the J gene lost 4 bases, with 10 bases spanning the gap. This CDR3 spans 14 amino acids. Germline V gene data show CDR1 as SGHTA and CDR2 as FQGNSA. Each CDR3 protein gets one entry after TCRdb re-called the reads with MiXCR. The sample records about 770,000 distinct CDR3 sequences, about 28% being singletons. Sequencing was performed on cultured CD8+ T cells from PBMCs, taken from culture after CMV antigen stimulation. This receptor was taken from a human donor in good health (CMV status not recorded). Some clones in this sample may be carry-over from other donors' samples. This sequence joins TRBV7-2 and TRBJ1-1, with a tentative D call TRBD1 (6 bases). In nucleotides, the CDR3 is TGTGCCAGCAGCTTAGTGCCAGGGGCCACTGAAGCTTTCTTT. Amino acids: CASSLVPGATEAFF.